This T cell receptor (beta chain) came from a study of HIV-infected patients and healthy controls. In its sample, this clonotype ranks as medium-sized. cDNA was made from about 500 ng RNA using alpha and beta constant primers. Separate chain-specific third strand synthesis with multiplexing indices produced the alpha and beta libraries. TCRdb itself ran the 5' RACE reads through MiXCR, one entry per CDR3 protein. The sample has 3,500 to 5,500 distinct CDR3 sequences, roughly 5.5% seen once. Roughly three months, about 14 weeks, into antiretroviral therapy, follow-up blood was collected. Whole blood was used without fractionation, so all unsorted peripheral T cells were included. The receptor comes from an adult with HIV infection. The input for sequencing was blood, taken during antiretroviral therapy.

The CDR3 spells CASSYRERSTDTQYF. The CDR3 DNA reads TGTGCCAGCAGTTACCGTGAGCGTAGCACAGATACGCAGTATTTT. The V and J genes are TRBV6-5 and TRBJ2-3; D is undetermined. Germline V CDR1 and CDR2: MNHEY, SVGAGI. V lost 2 bases and J lost 0, with 9 bases in between. There are 15 residues in the CDR3.